Following are 20 T cell receptor beta chains from one sample sequenced in a study of read filtering for tumor transcriptome and immune sequencing. From about 400 ng of RNA, a library with molecular barcoded alpha/delta and beta/gamma adaptors was made. TCRdb re-called the reads through MiXCR, storing one row per CDR3 protein. The sample lists about 62,000 distinct CDR3 sequences, roughly 18% seen once, with approximately 11% in the top ten. Sequenced input: a population of CD138-negative cells sorted from bone marrow. Receptors originate from a donor at least 40 years old with multiple myeloma.

This clonotype was seen at least ten times. The rearrangement joins TRBV6-1 to TRBJ1-4; the D gene is possibly TRBD1 (5 bases). The CDR3 is 13 residues long. V shed 3 bases and J shed 8 bases, with 10 bases lying between them. The V gene's germline CDR1 is MNHNS and CDR2 SASEGT. CDR3 residues: CASSDREKEKLFF. CDR3 nucleotides: TGTGCCAGCAGTGACAGGGAAAAAGAAAAACTGTTTTTT.

The V gene is TRBV9, the J gene TRBJ2-1, with no clear D. The CDR3 sequence is 15 residues long. V was trimmed by 0 bases and J by 2 bases, leaving 9 bases between them. Germline assignment: CDR1 SGDLS and CDR2 YYNGEE. CDR3 protein: CASSVEYFTYNEQFF. The DNA for the CDR3 is TGTGCCAGCAGCGTAGAGTACTTCACCTACAATGAGCAGTTCTTC.

This clonotype was observed many times. The rearrangement links TRBV7-8 to TRBJ1-1; 9 bases map to TRBD1. This CDR3 spans 15 amino acids. After removal of 1 base from V and 3 bases from J, the junction contained 3 bases not matched to a gene. The germline V gene has CDR1 SGHVS and CDR2 FQNEAQ. CDR3 DNA: TGTGCCAGCAGCTTAGTAGGGACAGGGTACACTGAAGCTTTCTTT. Amino acid sequence: CASSLVGTGYTEAFF.

This clonotype was seen repeatedly, ten times or more. The rearrangement links TRBV7-2 to TRBJ2-5, with D uncertain. The V gene lost 4 bases and the J gene lost 5 bases, with 5 bases spanning the gap. The CDR3 extends over 11 amino acids. The germline V gene encodes CDR1 SGHTA and CDR2 FQGNSA. The CDR3 DNA follows: TGTGCCAGCAGCTCCAAGGAGACCCAGTACTTC. Encoded protein: CASSSKETQYF.

This clonotype occurred many times. The chain combines TRBV6-4 with TRBJ2-1; D unclear. The CDR3 has 14 amino acids. Trimming shortened V by 0 bases and J by 4 bases, and 7 bases separated the two germline ends. Germline CDR1 MRHNA, CDR2 SNTAGT. The CDR3 sequence is CASSDSSTYNEQFF. The CDR3 DNA reads TGTGCCAGCAGTGACTCCTCAACTTACAATGAGCAGTTCTTC.

This clonotype has a count of ten or more. Sequence at one end of the junction differs from germline and may be a read error. The chain uses TRBV12-3 or TRBV12-4 and TRBJ1-2; D not certain. The CDR3 extends over 13 amino acids. CDR3 nucleotides: TGTGCCAGCAGTTTCGCAATTAACGATGGCTACACCTTC. Encoded protein: CASSFAINDGYTF.

A single count supports this clonotype. A read error likely explains this, since a far larger clone differs by one base. This chain links TRBV6-5 with TRBJ2-1; D ambiguous. Germline CDR1 MNHEY, CDR2 SVGAGI. CDR3 size: 14 residues. The V gene lost 6 bases and the J gene lost 4 bases, with 13 bases spanning the gap. The CDR3 spells CASRVEHIYNEQFF. CDR3 bases: TGTGCCAGCAGGGTCGAGCACATTTACAATGAGCAGTTCTTC.

There are many counts of this clonotype. The J gene is TRBJ2-1, the V gene TRBV19, with D unresolved. Germline CDR1 reads LNHDA; CDR2 reads SQIVND (reference sequence). This CDR3 region has 13 residues. Trimming took 10 bases from V and 4 from J, leaving 14 bases between them. DNA for the CDR3: TGTGCCACTTCAAGGGCCCTTTACAATGAGCAGTTCTTC. Protein product: CATSRALYNEQFF. Looking up the rest from reference TRBV19 and TRBJ2-1 gives the full variable domain: DGGITQSPKYLFRKEGQNVTLSCEQNLNHDAMYWYRQDPGQGLRLIYYSQIVNDFQKGDIAEGYSVSREKKESFPLTVTSAQKNPTAFYLCATSRALYNEQFFGPGTRLTVL.

Worth noting for this clonotype: Since a far larger clone is one base different, this is likely a read error. The chain couples TRBV7-2 to TRBJ2-3; 13 nucleotides agree with TRBD2. The germline V gene has CDR1 SGHTA and CDR2 FQGNSA. The CDR3 is 18 amino acids. The junction had 11 bases not matched to a gene; V was cut back by 6 bases and J by 2 bases. CDR3 coding DNA: TGTACCAGCAGGCGTACTAGCGGGGGGGCCCTACTCACAGATACGCAGTATTTT. Translating gives CTSRRTSGGALLTDTQYF.

This clonotype has ten or more counts. This chain links TRBV7-2 with TRBJ2-5, with 7 nucleotides matching TRBD2. The V gene's germline CDR1 is SGHTA and CDR2 FQGNSA. The length of the CDR3 is 15 residues. Losses at the gene ends were 2 bases for V and 3 bases for J; bases not matched to a gene: 6. The CDR3 protein is CASSLLADPKETQYF. As DNA, the CDR3 is TGTGCCAGCAGCTTACTAGCGGACCCAAAAGAGACCCAGTACTTC.

This clonotype has at least ten counts. The CDR3 bases are TGTGCCAGCAGTTCGTCCGGGACAGGCCGGGAGGGAGAGACCCAGTACTTC. Protein: CASSSSGTGREGETQYF. This chain uses TRBV28 with TRBJ2-5; D is possibly TRBD1 or TRBD2 (8 bases each). Germline V gene lookup returns CDR1 MDHEN and CDR2 SYDVKM. Trimming removed 4 bases from V and 4 bases from J, with 22 bases in between. The CDR3 sequence is 17 residues long.

The sample holds many counts of this clonotype. The chain combines TRBV29-1 with TRBJ2-3, with D hard to call. There are 15 residues in the CDR3. CDR1 SQVTM and CDR2 ANQGSEA come from the germline V gene. The ends were cut back, 4 bases at V and 0 bases at J, with 14 bases in the middle. CDR3 amino acids: CSVGSVVVSTDTQYF. CDR3 nucleotide sequence: TGCAGCGTTGGGTCAGTGGTGGTGAGCACAGATACGCAGTATTTT.

This clonotype was seen repeatedly, ten times or more. This rearrangement joins TRBV11-2 to TRBJ1-1; D is uncertain. The CDR3 contains 15 residues. The V gene lost 1 base and the J gene lost 1 base, with 10 bases spanning the gap. Germline values: CDR1 SGHAT, CDR2 FQNNGV. The CDR3, as DNA: TGTGCCAGCAGCTTAGGCGGGTCGAGGAACACTGAAGCTTTCTTT. Protein sequence: CASSLGGSRNTEAFF.

This clonotype was found many times. The rearrangement joins TRBV28 to TRBJ2-5, with 9 bases that match TRBD1. V shed 2 bases, J shed 2 bases, and the junction held 15 bases outside the gene matches. This CDR3 has 19 amino acids. Germline values: CDR1 MDHEN, CDR2 SYDVKM. The CDR3: CASSLNRDREGTFQETQYF. In DNA form, the CDR3 reads TGTGCCAGCAGTTTAAACCGGGACAGGGAGGGGACTTTTCAAGAGACCCAGTACTTC.

Turning to this clonotype: As the CDR3 is not closed by the conserved phenylalanine or tryptophan, this likely results from a read error. The limits of the CDR3 on the DNA are not certain, so only TCRdb's listed CDR3 is given. The chain joins TRBV20-1 to TRBJ2-1; the table calls TRBD2, which could not be checked here. CDR1 is DFQATT and CDR2 is SNEGSKA in the germline V gene (reference sequence). Inclusive of both ends, the CDR3 amounts to 15 amino acids. The CDR3 reads CSARGDSGSLGEQLI.

There are many counts of this clonotype. The chain joins TRBV5-1 to TRBJ2-7, with D maybe TRBD1 (5 bases). Germline V lookup: CDR1 SGHRS, CDR2 YFSETQ. The CDR3 length is 13 residues. Trimming took off 3 bases at V and 6 bases at J, with 13 bases between the two ends. The CDR3 DNA sequence: TGCGCCAGCAGCTGGGGCCAGGGCGGCGAGCAGTACTTC. As protein: CASSWGQGGEQYF.

This clonotype appeared many times. The chain employs TRBV6-6 and TRBJ1-1; D remains ambiguous. CDR1 is MNHNY and CDR2 is SVGAGI in the germline V gene (reference sequence). V gave up 2 bases and J gave up 7 bases, with 11 bases separating them. CDR3 length: 13 residues. CDR3 amino acids: CASSYGDSREAFF. DNA for the CDR3: TGTGCCAGCAGTTACGGGGATTCACGTGAAGCTTTCTTT.

Notes on this clonotype: One end of the junction is discordant with germline, which a read error may explain. The chain employs TRBV7-6 and TRBJ2-3, with 9 bases lining up with TRBD2. CDR1 is SGHVS and CDR2 is FNYEAQ in the germline V gene. The CDR3 runs to 19 residues. The CDR3: CASILGPSGDYPSTDTRYF. The CDR3 region has the DNA TGTGCCAGCATCTTAGGACCTAGCGGGGATTATCCTAGCACAGATACGCGGTATTTT.

The V gene is TRBV5-1, the J gene TRBJ1-2; D is perhaps TRBD1 (6 bases). Germline CDR1 and CDR2: SGHRS and YFSETQ. This CDR3 contains 15 residues. V was cut by 0 bases and J by 2 bases, with 11 bases left in between. CDR3 in DNA: TGCGCCAGCAGCTTGGGGACAGCCGGAAACTATGGCTACACCTTC. This sequence encodes CASSLGTAGNYGYTF.

This clonotype was counted at least ten times. V is TRBV11-3 and J is TRBJ2-1; no firm D call. The germline V gene encodes CDR1 SGHNT and CDR2 YENEEA. V was clipped by 5 bases and J by 5 bases, with 7 bases between them. The CDR3 is made up of 12 amino acids. The chain's CDR3 is CASSPQNNEQFF. The DNA of the CDR3 is TGTGCCAGCAGCCCTCAAAACAATGAGCAGTTCTTC.